This T cell receptor beta chain stems from a study of T cell responses to AZD1222 COVID-19 vaccine (TCRdb year 2021). About the study as a whole: AZD1222 recipients with second doses at about 4 weeks or about 12 weeks were pooled, because spike-specific TCR depth and breadth did not differ between schedules. A total of around 240 trial participants underwent TCR sequencing, of whom 207 had received two doses of AZD1222 and 26 had received two doses of the MenACWY control vaccine. Trial participants were enrolled by age into subgroups of 18-55, 56-69 and 70-plus years, and around 150, 29 and 61 TCR-sequenced participants, respectively, were included in these subgroups.

Read against the paper, the sample's time point label means: baseline before first vaccination. Samples from vaccinated people were obtained from the UK trials COV001 and COV002, which included a single-blind randomized controlled phase 2/3 trial of AZD1222 (ChAdOx1 nCoV-19) in healthy adults. For TCRbeta chain sequencing, PBMC samples from trial participants were taken at day 0 and at day 28 after the second dose. Overall study outcomes, separate from this receptor: Participants were mostly white British and included more females than males, and it was suggested by the authors that clonal diversity may have been underestimated. Reportedly, almost half of the unique spike-specific TCRs recognized epitopes lying outside the regions that are mutated in the B.1.351 and B.1.1.7 variants. A significant rise in spike-specific TCR breadth and depth was observed after two AZD1222 doses relative to day 0 and relative to MenACWY recipients. Conclusions about previously exposed vaccinees are limited, since just six or seven AZD1222 recipients were seropositive for SARS-CoV-2 at baseline. Because no samples from the day 14 peak response were available, repertoires could be characterized only after the peak T cell response. The 56-69-year group was small, and its depth increase did not reach significance, likely because of low power. The whole spike protein was spanned by vaccine-associated CD4 TCRs, and dominant responses were seen in regions 160-218 and 743-854.

Deletion took 0 bases off V and 2 bases off J, with a span of 9 bases between the germline ends. Inclusive of the bounding cysteine and phenylalanine, the CDR3 is 14 residues long. The sequence is cut down to CDR3 DNA, 42 bases in frame from base 1. Reading the germline V gene gives CDR1 SGDLS and CDR2 YYNGEE. Turning to this clone: Its specific antigen is unknown. Base qualities were left out, and no much larger clone turns up one base away.

The CDR3 regions of human TCRbeta chains were analyzed by immunosequencing. The paper's data handling went like this. TCRs in the repertoires were matched against a reference library of SARS-CoV-2-specific TCRs that had been generated with the MIRA antigen-specificity platform. Breadth was defined as the fraction of unique TCRs that were SARS-CoV-2-associated. Depth was defined as the fraction of total T cells that were SARS-CoV-2-associated. Each spike-specific TCR was assigned to its reactive spike region and to a CD4 or CD8 class using the MIRA data. Log10-transformed breadth and depth values were compared by one-way ANOVA with Sidak's multiple comparisons tests. TCRdb provides this immuneACCESS table in a form limited to in-frame rearrangements. Some clones are lacking; in checked studies, under half of them reflect an unresolved V gene, and why the rest are absent is not known. The DNA was the basis for D and trimming; V, J and clone size are from that table. The sample includes 180,000 or so clones, with 94% observed a single time. The ten largest clones take up approximately 0.6% of the sample.

The sequence derives from an adult in good health. The chain couples TRBV9 to TRBJ2-7; TRBD1 is a possible D gene, resting on 5 matching bases. Here the sequenced sample was peripheral blood, taken on day 0 of AZD1222 vaccination. Read as DNA, the sequence is TGTGCCAGCAGCGTAGGGGGCGGAACCTACGAGCAGTACTTC. It codes for CASSVGGGTYEQYF.